This entry lists 7 T cell receptor beta chains sequenced from one sample in a study of blood T cell repertoires in COVID-19. Measured with immunoSEQ multiplex PCR; TCRdb has only the in-frame clones, and not every one. The sample yields 100,000 or so clones, roughly 80% seen once. The specimen sequenced was peripheral blood. The receptors come from an elderly woman with acute or convalescent COVID-19.

The V gene is TRBV7-2, the J gene TRBJ1-5; 8 bases align to TRBD1. Looked up from germline, CDR1 is SGHTA and CDR2 is FQGNSA. This CDR3 comprises 17 residues. Trimming took 5 bases from V and 0 from J; bases not matched to a gene: 9. CDR3 sequence reads: CASSPRDRTYSNQPQHF. The CDR3 DNA sequence: TGTGCCAGCAGCCCTCGGGACAGGACTTATAGCAATCAGCCCCAGCATTTT.

This chain joins TRBV28 and TRBJ2-7; maybe TRBD2 (5 bases). In germline, CDR1 is MDHEN, CDR2 SYDVKM. The CDR3 spans 14 residues. V lost 5 bases and J lost 0, with 11 bases in between. CDR3 nucleotides: TGTGCCAGCAGTCCCCCGGGGAGCTCCTACGAGCAGTACTTC. It codes for CASSPPGSSYEQYF.

The chain links TRBV30 to TRBJ2-1, with a weak D call TRBD2 (5 bases). Germline assignment: CDR1 GTSNPN and CDR2 SVGIG (reference sequence). The CDR3 extends over 12 amino acids. V dropped 5 bases and J dropped 6 bases, with 11 bases sitting between them. As DNA, the CDR3 is TGTGCCTGGGGAACTAGTTTCAATGAGCAGTTCTTC. Its protein is CAWGTSFNEQFF.

CDR3 amino acids: CASSEAQRGGNTIYF. CDR3 coding DNA: TGTGCCAGCAGTGAAGCGCAAAGGGGTGGAAACACCATATATTTT. This chain uses TRBV6-1 with TRBJ1-3; D is possibly TRBD1 (5 bases). Trimming cost V 0 bases and J 3 bases, with 9 bases left between them. Germline-derived CDR1 and CDR2 are MNHNS and SASEGT. The CDR3 is 15 residues long.

The J gene is TRBJ2-3, the V gene TRBV29-1, with D maybe TRBD2 (6 bases). The CDR3 contains 14 residues. The V end lost 6 bases, the J end lost 1 base, and 14 bases lay between the germline ends. Germline CDR1 is SQVTM and CDR2 is ANQGSEA. CDR3 DNA: TGCAGCGTGGGCCGGGACTTACGCACAGATACGCAGTATTTT. Translating gives CSVGRDLRTDTQYF.

The genes are TRBV7-8 and TRBJ1-2, with a possible D match to TRBD1 (5 bases). Germline V gives CDR1 SGHVS, CDR2 FQNEAQ. The CDR3 has 13 residues. Trimming cost V 5 bases and J 2 bases, with 9 bases left between them. Here the CDR3 reads CASSPGQNYGYTF. In DNA form, the CDR3 reads TGTGCCAGCAGCCCAGGACAAAACTATGGCTACACCTTC.

The chain joins TRBV28 to TRBJ2-1; D gene uncertain. The CDR3 length is 14 residues. V was trimmed by 2 bases and J by 0 bases, leaving 5 bases between them. Germline lookup yields CDR1 MDHEN and CDR2 SYDVKM. In DNA, the CDR3 is TGTGCCAGCAGTTTAGCAGACTCCTACAATGAGCAGTTCTTC. Translating it yields CASSLADSYNEQFF. Based on the CDR3 plus reference TRBV28 and TRBJ2-1, the full variable domain is DVKVTQSSRYLVKRTGEKVFLECVQDMDHENMFWYRQDPGLGLRLIYFSYDVKMKEKGDIPEGYSVSREKKERFSLILESASTNQTSMYLCASSLADSYNEQFFGPGTRLTVL.